The clone carrying this T cell receptor beta chain was found many times. The antigen remains unidentified. The data stem from a study of T-cell reconstitution after alpha-beta-depleted transplantation in children. The study, taken as a whole, reports: Hyperexpanded clones declined; after one year, newly produced T cells mostly supplied diversity. The high TCRbeta diversity at day 60 in some patients came from surviving recipient T cells and thymic progenitors. It was reported that alpha-beta T cells came from several hundred expanded graft clones (about two months after transplant).

A TCRbeta library incorporating unique molecular identifiers was prepared. TCRdb re-derived calls from the PCR reads in MiXCR, one entry per CDR3 protein. This sample carries around 490,000 distinct CDR3 sequences, over 10% of them seen once, and the ten largest clones take about 15%. Trimming left V 0 bases short and J 2 bases short, with 7 bases between. CDR3 length: 14 amino acids. The germline gives CDR1 MNHEY, CDR2 SVGEGT. Source: PBMCs, mostly from graft donor cells, taken 180 days after TCRalphabeta/CD19-depleted stem cell transplant. This receptor was identified in a female patient younger than 10 who had a stem cell transplant for aplastic anemia, so the T cells may come from the graft donor. V gene TRBV6-2 or TRBV6-3 combines with J gene TRBJ2-5; the D is unclear. Here the CDR3 DNA reads TGTGCCAGCAGTTACTCGCTCGCTCAAGAGACCCAGTACTTC. It codes for CASSYSLAQETQYF.